This TCR beta chain was recovered during a study of blood T cell repertoires in COVID-19 (dated by TCRdb to the early 2020s). For the study in its entirety: Samples covering the acute and convalescent phases of COVID-19 were provided by collaborators in the United States, Italy and Spain. Subjects who had been exposed to COVID-19, were actively infected with it, or had recovered from it provided the deeply sampled blood TCRbeta repertoires that made up the dataset. A de-identified subject ID, COVID-19 status, age in years and sex were almost always included in the sample metadata. A freely available public database, intended as a resource for researchers studying the immune response to SARS-CoV-2, is where the repertoires were released. The samples were drawn from two sources: the first 160 participants of the ongoing ImmuneRACE study, and over 950 subjects contributed by 6 global collaborators. The prospective study material was composed of cDNA or gDNA derived from T cells, B-cell-depleted T cells, or PBMCs. Where available, HLA class I and class II types were obtained from metadata supplied by the sample provider rather than from assay-based typing.

TCRbeta CDR3 regions were amplified from genomic DNA using the immunoSEQ Assay, a bias-controlled multiplex PCR. As for how the authors treated the data: Within the assay, amplification of reference gene primers was used to estimate how many nucleated cells each sample contained. To quantify the absolute abundance of each unique TCRbeta CDR3 rearrangement, sequence reads were collapsed and filtered. For each sample, productive Simpson clonality was calculated by taking the square root of Simpson's diversity index across productive rearrangements. TCRdb took this table from immuneACCESS and kept in-frame rearrangements with V and J called. Such tables lack part of the clones; where checked against another copy, unresolved V genes explain under half of the gap, and the rest is unexplained. That table gives V, J and clone size, and the DNA gave D and trimming. The sample table holds roughly 330,000 clones, of which roughly 88% were seen once. Jointly, the top ten make up less than 6.5% of the sample.

Findings and caveats that apply to the study as a whole: The quantity of clinical and demographic metadata differed by source and by participant and was supplied without curation.

The CDR3 sequence holds 16 residues, the cysteine and phenylalanine included. Solely the CDR3 DNA is kept, with 48 bases framed from the first base. Taken from the germline V gene, the CDR1 and CDR2 loops are MNHNS and SASEGT. Enrolling through a virtual design, the prospective study's participants ranged in age from about 18 to 100 years and lived across 20 to 30 United States geographic areas. Cohort assignment in the prospective study relied on participant-reported clinical history from a screening survey and a study questionnaire. ImmuneRACE Cohort 3 recovered participants were defined by two consecutive negative NP/OP PCR tests, healthcare professional clearance, or symptom resolution. In the prospective study, whole blood, serum and a nasopharyngeal or oropharyngeal swab were collected from each participant by mobile phlebotomists. Prospective study participants could optionally give additional blood draws and questionnaires over an approximately 2-month period. Prospective study blood samples were shipped either frozen or at room temperature before DNA extraction.

Points on this clone: The clone's antigen remains unknown. The junction departs from the called germline gene at one end, perhaps through a read error.

This sequence uses TRBV6-1 and TRBJ2-5; no confident D gene assignment can be made. The sequence was collected from a man aged 30 to 45 who had recovered from COVID-19. The sequencing input was PBMCs or T cells enriched from blood (not recorded which). The CDR3 reads as follows: CASSEAATPLEETQYF. The DNA sequence reads TGTGCCAGCAGTGAAGCCGCAACTCCCCTGGAAGAGACTCAGTACTTC.